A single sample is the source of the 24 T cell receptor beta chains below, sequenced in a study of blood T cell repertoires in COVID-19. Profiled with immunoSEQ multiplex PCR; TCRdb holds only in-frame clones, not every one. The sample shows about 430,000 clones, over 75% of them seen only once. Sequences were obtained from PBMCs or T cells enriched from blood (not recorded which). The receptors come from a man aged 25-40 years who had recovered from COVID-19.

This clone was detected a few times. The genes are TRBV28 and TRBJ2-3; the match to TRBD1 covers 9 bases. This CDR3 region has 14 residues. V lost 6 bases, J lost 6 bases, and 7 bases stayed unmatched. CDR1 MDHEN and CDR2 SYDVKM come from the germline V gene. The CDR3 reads CASRPQGAYDTQYF. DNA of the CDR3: TGTGCCAGCAGACCACAGGGGGCTTATGATACGCAGTATTTT.

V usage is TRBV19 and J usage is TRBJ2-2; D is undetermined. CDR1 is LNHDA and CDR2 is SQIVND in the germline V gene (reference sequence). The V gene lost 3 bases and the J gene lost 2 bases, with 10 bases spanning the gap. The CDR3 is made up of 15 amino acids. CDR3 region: CASSISHLNTGELFF. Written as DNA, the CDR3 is TGTGCCAGTAGTATCTCCCACCTAAACACCGGGGAGCTGTTTTTT.

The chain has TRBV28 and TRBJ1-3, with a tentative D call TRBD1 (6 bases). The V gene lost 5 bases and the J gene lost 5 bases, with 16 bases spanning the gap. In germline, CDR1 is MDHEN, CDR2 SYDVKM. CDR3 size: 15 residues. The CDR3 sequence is CASSRQDKSRNTIYF. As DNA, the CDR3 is TGTGCCAGCAGTCGACAGGATAAATCACGAAACACCATATATTTT.

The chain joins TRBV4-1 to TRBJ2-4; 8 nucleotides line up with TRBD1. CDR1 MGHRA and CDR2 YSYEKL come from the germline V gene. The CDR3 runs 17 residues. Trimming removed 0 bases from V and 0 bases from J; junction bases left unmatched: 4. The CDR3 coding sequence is TGCGCCAGCAGCCAAGATGGAGGGACAGGAGCCAAAAACATTCAGTACTTC. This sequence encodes CASSQDGGTGAKNIQYF.

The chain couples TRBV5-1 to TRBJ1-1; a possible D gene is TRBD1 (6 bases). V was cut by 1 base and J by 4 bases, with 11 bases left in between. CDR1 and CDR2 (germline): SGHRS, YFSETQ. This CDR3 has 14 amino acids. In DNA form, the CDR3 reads TGCGCCAGCAGCTTGCAGGGGCAGGGCACTGAAGCTTTCTTT. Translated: CASSLQGQGTEAFF.

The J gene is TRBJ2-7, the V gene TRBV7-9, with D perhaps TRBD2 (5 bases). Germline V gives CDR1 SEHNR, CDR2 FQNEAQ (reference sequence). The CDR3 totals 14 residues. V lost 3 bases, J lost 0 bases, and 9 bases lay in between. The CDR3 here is CASSFGSDSYEQYF. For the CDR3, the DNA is TGTGCCAGCAGCTTCGGTAGCGACTCCTACGAGCAGTACTTC.

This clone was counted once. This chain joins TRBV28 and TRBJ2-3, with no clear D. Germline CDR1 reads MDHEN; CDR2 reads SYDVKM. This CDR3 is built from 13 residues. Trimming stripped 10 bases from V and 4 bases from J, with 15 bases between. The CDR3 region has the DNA TGTGCCACCACCCAGTCCCACGCAGATACGCAGTATTTT. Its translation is CATTQSHADTQYF.

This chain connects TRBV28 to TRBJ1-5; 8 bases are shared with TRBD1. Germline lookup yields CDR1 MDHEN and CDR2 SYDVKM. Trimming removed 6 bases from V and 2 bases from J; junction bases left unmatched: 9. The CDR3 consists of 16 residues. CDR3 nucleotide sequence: TGTGCCAGCAGCACCGGACAGGGTAATGGCAATCAGCCCCAGCATTTT. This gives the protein CASSTGQGNGNQPQHF.

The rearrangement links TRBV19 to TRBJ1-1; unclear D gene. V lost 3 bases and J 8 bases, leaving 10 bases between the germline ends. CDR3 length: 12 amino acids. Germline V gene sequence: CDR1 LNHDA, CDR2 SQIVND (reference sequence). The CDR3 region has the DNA TGTGCCAGTAGTATTTCAAGGGAGGAAGCTTTCTTT. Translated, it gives CASSISREEAFF.

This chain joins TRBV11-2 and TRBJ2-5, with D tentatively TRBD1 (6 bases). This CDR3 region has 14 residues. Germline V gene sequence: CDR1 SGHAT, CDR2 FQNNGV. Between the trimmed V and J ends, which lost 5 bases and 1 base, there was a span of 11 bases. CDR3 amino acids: CASSPGQFQETQYF. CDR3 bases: TGTGCCAGCAGCCCCGGACAGTTCCAAGAGACCCAGTACTTC.

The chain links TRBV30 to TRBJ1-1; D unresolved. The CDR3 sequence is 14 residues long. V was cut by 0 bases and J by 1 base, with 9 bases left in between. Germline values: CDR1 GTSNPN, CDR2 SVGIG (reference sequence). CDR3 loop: CAWSVDLRNTEAFF. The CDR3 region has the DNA TGTGCCTGGAGTGTGGACTTAAGGAACACTGAAGCTTTCTTT.

CDR3 coding DNA: TGTGCCAGCATGGGCGGGGAGCAGTTCTTC. Protein sequence: CASMGGEQFF. J is TRBJ2-1 and V is TRBV12-3 or TRBV12-4, with a weak D call TRBD2 (5 bases). The CDR3 has 10 residues. Trimming cost V 7 bases and J 10 bases, with 8 bases left between them.

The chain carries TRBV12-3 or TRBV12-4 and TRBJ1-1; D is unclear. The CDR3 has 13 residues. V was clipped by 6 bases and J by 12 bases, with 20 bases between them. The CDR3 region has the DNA TGTGCCAGCAGGCCAGCGGGAGGGCGCGAGACTTTCTTT. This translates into CASRPAGGRETFF.

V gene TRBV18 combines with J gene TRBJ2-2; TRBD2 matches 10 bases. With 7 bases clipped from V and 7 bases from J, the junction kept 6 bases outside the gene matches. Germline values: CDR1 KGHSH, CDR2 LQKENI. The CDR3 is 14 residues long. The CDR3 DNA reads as TGTGCCAGCTTACCCCTAGCGGGGGACGGGGAGCTGTTTTTT. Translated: CASLPLAGDGELFF.

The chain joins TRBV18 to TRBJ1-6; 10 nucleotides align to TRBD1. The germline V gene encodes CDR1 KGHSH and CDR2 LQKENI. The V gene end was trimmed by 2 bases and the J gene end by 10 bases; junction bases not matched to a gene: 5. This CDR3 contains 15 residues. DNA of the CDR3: TGTGCCAGCTCACCAAGACAGGGGGCAGAATCACCCCTCCACTTT. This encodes CASSPRQGAESPLHF.

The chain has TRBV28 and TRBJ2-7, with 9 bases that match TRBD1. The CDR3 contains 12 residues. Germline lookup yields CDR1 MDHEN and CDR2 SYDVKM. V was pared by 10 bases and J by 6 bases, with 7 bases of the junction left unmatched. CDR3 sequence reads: CATDRGLGEQYF. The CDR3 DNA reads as TGTGCCACAGACAGGGGGTTGGGCGAGCAGTACTTC. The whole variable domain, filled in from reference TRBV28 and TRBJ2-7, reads DVKVTQSSRYLVKRTGEKVFLECVQDMDHENMFWYRQDPGLGLRLIYFSYDVKMKEKGDIPEGYSVSREKKERFSLILESASTNQTSMYLCATDRGLGEQYFGPGTRLTVT.

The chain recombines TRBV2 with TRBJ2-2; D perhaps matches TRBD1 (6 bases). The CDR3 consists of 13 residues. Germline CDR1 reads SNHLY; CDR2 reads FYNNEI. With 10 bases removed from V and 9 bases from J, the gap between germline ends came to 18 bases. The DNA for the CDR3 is TGTGCCAACAAGGACAGCCGGGGTAGGGAGCTGTTTTTT. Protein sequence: CANKDSRGRELFF.

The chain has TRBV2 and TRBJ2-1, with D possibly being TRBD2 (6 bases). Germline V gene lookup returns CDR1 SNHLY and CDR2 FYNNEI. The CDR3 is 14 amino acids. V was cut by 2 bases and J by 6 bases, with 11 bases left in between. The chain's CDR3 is CASSEREPPNEQFF. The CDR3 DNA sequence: TGTGCCAGCAGTGAACGGGAGCCCCCCAATGAGCAGTTCTTC.

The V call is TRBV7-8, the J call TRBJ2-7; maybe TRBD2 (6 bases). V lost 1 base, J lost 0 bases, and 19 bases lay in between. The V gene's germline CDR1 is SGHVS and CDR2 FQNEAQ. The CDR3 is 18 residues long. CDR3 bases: TGTGCCAGCAGCTTAGAGGGAGGTAGGGCAGATAGCTCCTACGAGCAGTACTTC. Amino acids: CASSLEGGRADSSYEQYF. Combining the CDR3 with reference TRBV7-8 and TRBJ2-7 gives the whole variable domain GAGVSQSPRYKVAKRGQDVALRCDPISGHVSLFWYQQALGQGPEFLTYFQNEAQLDKSGLPSDRFFAERPEGSVSTLKIQRTQQEDSAVYLCASSLEGGRADSSYEQYFGPGTRLTVT.

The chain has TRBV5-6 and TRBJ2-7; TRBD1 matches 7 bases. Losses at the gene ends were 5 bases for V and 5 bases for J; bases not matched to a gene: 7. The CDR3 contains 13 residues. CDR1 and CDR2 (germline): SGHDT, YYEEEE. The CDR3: CASRPGGWDEQYF. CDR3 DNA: TGTGCCAGCAGACCAGGGGGTTGGGACGAGCAGTACTTC.

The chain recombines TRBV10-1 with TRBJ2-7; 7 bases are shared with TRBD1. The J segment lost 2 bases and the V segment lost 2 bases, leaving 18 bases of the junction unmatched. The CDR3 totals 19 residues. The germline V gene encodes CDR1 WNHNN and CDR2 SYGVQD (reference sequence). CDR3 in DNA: TGCGCCAGCAGTGAGCCCACGGGCTTCAGGACAGGACGAACCTACGAGCAGTACTTC. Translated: CASSEPTGFRTGRTYEQYF.

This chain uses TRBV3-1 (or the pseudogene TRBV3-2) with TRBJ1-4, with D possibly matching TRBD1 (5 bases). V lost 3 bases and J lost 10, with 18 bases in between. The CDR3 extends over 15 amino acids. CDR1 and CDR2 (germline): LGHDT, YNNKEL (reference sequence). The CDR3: CASSQGLPFGAKLFF. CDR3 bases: TGTGCCAGCAGCCAGGGCCTTCCATTTGGGGCAAAACTGTTTTTT.

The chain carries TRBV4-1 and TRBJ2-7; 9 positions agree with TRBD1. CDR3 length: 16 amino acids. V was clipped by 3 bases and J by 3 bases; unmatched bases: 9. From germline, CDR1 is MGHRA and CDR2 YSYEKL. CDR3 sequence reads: CASSHLKGQGSYEQYF. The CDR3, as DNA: TGCGCCAGCAGCCACTTAAAGGGACAGGGAAGCTACGAGCAGTACTTC.

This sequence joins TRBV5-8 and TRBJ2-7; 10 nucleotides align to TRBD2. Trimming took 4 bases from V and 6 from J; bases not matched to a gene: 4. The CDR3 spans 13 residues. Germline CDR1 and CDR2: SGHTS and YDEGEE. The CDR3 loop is CASSKERGGEQYF. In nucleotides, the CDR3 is TGTGCCAGCAGCAAAGAGCGGGGGGGCGAGCAGTACTTC.